This T cell receptor (beta chain) emerged from a study of vaccination effects on CD4 cells after COVID-19. Study as a whole: Participants received two doses of either the BNT162b2 or mRNA-1273 vaccine.

Culture proceeded for approximately nine days, and CD4+ T cells were then isolated. According to the study, vaccine recipients showed no prior SARS-CoV-2 infection and negative nucleocapsid antibodies. Sequencing used immunoSEQ multiplex PCR; TCRdb keeps in-frame clones, though not all of them. Of around 50,000 clones in the sample, 67% were seen once. The CDR3 loop spans 16 amino acids. The ends lost 3 bases at V and 0 bases at J; junction bases unmatched: 4. Germline V lookup: CDR1 KGHSH, CDR2 LQKENI. In its sample, this clone was seen a few times. Its target is not known. The TCR sequence derives from a human donor who received a COVID-19 vaccine. This sequence joins TRBV18 and TRBJ1-1; TRBD1 matches 10 bases. The specimen comprised CD4+ T cells from PBMCs cultured without peptide, sampled before COVID-19 vaccination. The CDR3 coding sequence is TGTGCCAGCTCACCGGGACAGGGGCTCATGAACACTGAAGCTTTCTTT. Its protein is CASSPGQGLMNTEAFF.